These 16 T cell receptor beta chains share one sample of origin, sequenced in a study of blood T cells in healthy people across ages (dated by TCRdb to between 2014 and 2017). Library creation used 5' RACE. Sequenced using an Illumina HiSeq 2500. A second PCR of 7 to 11 cycles was performed with a sample-barcoded 5' primer and a J-beta primer mix. Through fastp at Q25 and MiXCR, TCRdb rebuilt clones from the public reads, retaining in-frame beta chains. Records with the same CDR3 protein are collapsed into one entry carrying the most frequent genes and DNA. This sample comprises roughly 2 million distinct CDR3 sequences, around 48% of them detected only once. The top ten clones comprise over 2% of the sample. Sequenced sample: blood. These receptors were collected from a woman in her 40s in good health.

This clonotype was picked up a small number of times. The chain's CDR3 is CSASQGTNQPQHF. In nucleotides, the CDR3 is TGCAGTGCTAGTCAGGGTACCAATCAGCCCCAGCATTTT. The chain uses TRBV20-1 and TRBJ1-5; tentatively, D is TRBD1 (5 bases). The CDR3 has 13 amino acids. Germline lookup yields CDR1 DFQATT and CDR2 SNEGSKA (reference sequence). Trimming removed 3 bases from V and 3 bases from J, with 9 bases in between.

The chain uses TRBV6-1 and TRBJ2-7; D is undetermined. Trimming stripped 6 bases from V and 5 bases from J, with 17 bases between. CDR3 length: 14 residues. Germline CDR1 reads MNHNS; CDR2 reads SASEGT. The CDR3 bases are TGTGCCAGCAGAGGCCCCCCGACATCCGACGAGCAGTACTTC. This sequence encodes CASRGPPTSDEQYF.

Notes on this clonotype: The junction shows a germline mismatch at one end, possibly a read error. The chain has TRBV28 and TRBJ2-5; 10 bases are a match to TRBD2. CDR3 length: 16 amino acids. In germline, CDR1 is MDHEN, CDR2 SYDVKM. The CDR3 sequence: CASSLLAGAHQEIQYF. The CDR3 region has the DNA TGTGCCAGCAGTTTGCTAGCGGGGGCCCACCAAGAGATCCAGTACTTC.

As regards this clonotype: This sequence may be a read error, since a much larger clone differs from it by one base. The gene calls are TRBV10-2 and TRBJ2-1; D gene ambiguous. The CDR3 is 14 amino acids. V lost 0 bases and J 10 bases, leaving 13 bases between the germline ends. Germline V gives CDR1 WSHSY, CDR2 SAAADI. DNA for the CDR3: TGCGCCAGCAGTGAGTCCACGGTGACCTACGAGCAGTTCTTC. It is translated as CASSESTVTYEQFF.

The chain joins TRBV29-1 to TRBJ2-3; D ambiguous. Between the trimmed V and J ends, which lost 4 bases and 2 bases, there was a span of 10 bases. CDR3 length: 13 amino acids. In germline, CDR1 is SQVTM, CDR2 ANQGSEA. CDR3 DNA sequence: TGCAGCGTTGTGTCCTTTTACACAGATACGCAGTATTTT. It specifies CSVVSFYTDTQYF.

The J gene is TRBJ2-4, the V gene TRBV18; 7 nucleotides match TRBD1. The CDR3 contains 15 residues. Trimming at V came to 0 bases and at J to 4 bases, leaving 3 bases not matched to a gene. Germline values: CDR1 KGHSH, CDR2 LQKENI. The CDR3 region is CASSPPTGQKNIQYF. In nucleotides, the CDR3 is TGTGCCAGCTCACCACCGACGGGACAGAAAAACATTCAGTACTTC.

This chain connects TRBV7-2 to TRBJ2-1; 8 bases are a match to TRBD1. This CDR3 has 17 residues. The V gene end was trimmed by 0 bases and the J gene end by 4 bases; junction bases not matched to a gene: 8. Germline assignment: CDR1 SGHTA and CDR2 FQGNSA. CDR3 sequence (DNA): TGTGCCAGCAGCTTAGCGAGGGTAAGGGACAGGTACAATGAGCAGTTCTTC. It encodes CASSLARVRDRYNEQFF.

This clonotype was seen more than once but under ten times. The chain employs TRBV28 and TRBJ1-2; perhaps TRBD1 as D (6 bases). This CDR3 has 15 residues. The germline V and J ends were trimmed by 5 bases and 0 bases, with 13 bases remaining between them. Germline lookup yields CDR1 MDHEN and CDR2 SYDVKM. CDR3 region: CASSPHRESNYGYTF. The CDR3 nucleotides read TGTGCCAGCAGTCCTCACAGGGAGTCTAACTATGGCTACACCTTC.

This clonotype turned up a few times. This sequence joins TRBV4-1 and TRBJ2-5, with 9 bases matching TRBD1. V gave up 9 bases and J gave up 5 bases; unmatched junction bases: 10. The germline gives CDR1 MGHRA, CDR2 YSYEKL. This CDR3 has 14 residues. The CDR3 here is CASSPGTGYETQYF. The CDR3 coding sequence is TGCGCCAGTTCCCCTGGGACAGGGTATGAGACCCAGTACTTC.

This clonotype occurred a few times. This rearrangement joins TRBV6-5 to TRBJ2-1; possibly TRBD1 for D (6 bases). This CDR3 spans 13 amino acids. V was cut by 6 bases and J by 4 bases, with 10 bases left in between. Per the germline V gene, CDR1 is MNHEY and CDR2 is SVGAGI. DNA for the CDR3: TGTGCCAGCAGGGAACAGGGTTACAATGAGCAGTTCTTC. Its protein product is CASREQGYNEQFF.

J is TRBJ2-1 and V is TRBV19, with a weak D call TRBD2 (5 bases). The CDR3 has 16 residues. V shed 6 bases and J shed 0 bases, with 15 bases lying between them. Germline V gives CDR1 LNHDA, CDR2 SQIVND (reference sequence). This CDR3 reads CASSTPPGSSYNEQFF. The CDR3 coding sequence is TGTGCCAGTAGCACCCCGCCGGGGAGCTCCTACAATGAGCAGTTCTTC. The full variable domain, with the rest looked up from reference TRBV19 and TRBJ2-1, is DGGITQSPKYLFRKEGQNVTLSCEQNLNHDAMYWYRQDPGQGLRLIYYSQIVNDFQKGDIAEGYSVSREKKESFPLTVTSAQKNPTAFYLCASSTPPGSSYNEQFFGPGTRLTVL.

The CDR3 loop is CASSETGLGDIQYF. In DNA, the CDR3 is TGTGCCAGCAGTGAAACGGGACTGGGGGACATTCAGTACTTC. The chain carries TRBV6-4 and TRBJ2-4; the D gene is possibly TRBD2 (6 bases). CDR1 is MRHNA and CDR2 is SNTAGT in the germline V gene. CDR3 length: 14 residues. V shed 3 bases and J shed 8 bases, with 14 bases lying between them.

V gene TRBV20-1 combines with J gene TRBJ2-1; D is possibly TRBD1 (6 bases). Trimming removed 2 bases from V and 4 bases from J, with 9 bases in between. CDR1 and CDR2 (germline): DFQATT, SNEGSKA (reference sequence). This CDR3 is 13 amino acids long. The CDR3 reads CSARRTVYNEQFF. In DNA form, the CDR3 reads TGCAGTGCTAGACGGACAGTTTACAATGAGCAGTTCTTC.

V gene TRBV11-2 combines with J gene TRBJ1-2, with TRBD1 as a possible D gene (6 bases). CDR1 and CDR2 (germline): SGHAT, FQNNGV. This CDR3 contains 17 residues. The germline V and J ends were trimmed by 5 bases and 3 bases, with 22 bases remaining between them. CDR3 DNA sequence: TGTGCCAGCAGCCAGTTAGGTAGAGGGACACCAGACTATGGCTACACCTTC. As protein: CASSQLGRGTPDYGYTF.

The chain is built from TRBV7-2 and TRBJ1-2; possibly TRBD1 for D (5 bases). Germline V gene lookup returns CDR1 SGHTA and CDR2 FQGNSA. The CDR3 runs to 14 residues. V lost 5 bases and J lost 8, with 18 bases in between. The CDR3 DNA is TGTGCCAGCAGCGATCCGGGACGGAGTATGGGCTACACCTTC. It codes for CASSDPGRSMGYTF.

The J gene is TRBJ2-7, the V gene TRBV2, with D possibly being TRBD1 (6 bases). The J call may be incorrect, as the DNA end agrees better with TRBJ2-5. There are 16 residues in the CDR3. The germline V gene has CDR1 SNHLY and CDR2 FYNNEI. CDR3 amino acids: CASRSFLRGRGETQYF. DNA of the CDR3: TGTGCCAGCAGATCCTTCCTCAGGGGACGCGGGGAGACCCAGTACTTC.